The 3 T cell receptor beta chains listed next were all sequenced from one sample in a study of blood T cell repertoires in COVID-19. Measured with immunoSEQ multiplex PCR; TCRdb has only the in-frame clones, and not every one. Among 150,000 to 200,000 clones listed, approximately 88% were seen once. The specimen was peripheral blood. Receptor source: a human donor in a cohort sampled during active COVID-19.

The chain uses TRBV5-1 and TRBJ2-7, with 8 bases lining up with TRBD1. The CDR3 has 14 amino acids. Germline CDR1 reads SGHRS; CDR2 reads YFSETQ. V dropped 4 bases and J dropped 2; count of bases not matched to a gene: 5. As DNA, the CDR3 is TGCGCCAGCAGCCTGGGACAGGCAACCTACGAGCAGTACTTC. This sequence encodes CASSLGQATYEQYF.

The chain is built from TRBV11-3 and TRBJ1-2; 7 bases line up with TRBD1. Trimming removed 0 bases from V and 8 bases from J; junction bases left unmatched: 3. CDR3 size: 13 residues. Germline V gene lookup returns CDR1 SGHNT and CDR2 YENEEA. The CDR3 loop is CASSLEQDRGYTF. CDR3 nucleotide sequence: TGTGCCAGCAGCTTAGAACAGGACAGGGGCTACACCTTC.

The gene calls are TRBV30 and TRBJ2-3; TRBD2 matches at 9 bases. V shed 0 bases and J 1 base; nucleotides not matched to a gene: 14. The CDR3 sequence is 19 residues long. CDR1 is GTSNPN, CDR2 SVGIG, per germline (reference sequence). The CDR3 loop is CAWSVVILAGKGGTDTQYF. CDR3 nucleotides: TGTGCCTGGAGTGTAGTGATTCTAGCGGGAAAGGGAGGCACAGATACGCAGTATTTT.